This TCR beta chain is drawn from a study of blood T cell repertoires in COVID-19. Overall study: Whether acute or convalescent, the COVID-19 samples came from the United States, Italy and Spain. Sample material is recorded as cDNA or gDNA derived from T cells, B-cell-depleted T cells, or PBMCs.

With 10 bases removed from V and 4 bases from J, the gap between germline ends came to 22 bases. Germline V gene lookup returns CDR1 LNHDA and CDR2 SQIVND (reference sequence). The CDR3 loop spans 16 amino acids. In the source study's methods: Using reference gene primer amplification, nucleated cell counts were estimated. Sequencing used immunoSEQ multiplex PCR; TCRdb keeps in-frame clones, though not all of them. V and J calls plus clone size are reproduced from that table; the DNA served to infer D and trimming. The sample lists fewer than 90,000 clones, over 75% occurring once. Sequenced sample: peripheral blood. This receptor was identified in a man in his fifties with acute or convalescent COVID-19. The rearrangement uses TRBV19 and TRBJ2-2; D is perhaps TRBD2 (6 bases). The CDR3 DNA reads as TGTGCCACCAGGAGCGGCGGGAAGAGGACCACCGGGGAGCTGTTTTTT. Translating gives CATRSGGKRTTGELFF. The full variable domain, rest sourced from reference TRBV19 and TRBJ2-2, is DGGITQSPKYLFRKEGQNVTLSCEQNLNHDAMYWYRQDPGQGLRLIYYSQIVNDFQKGDIAEGYSVSREKKESFPLTVTSAQKNPTAFYLCATRSGGKRTTGELFFGEGSRLTVL.